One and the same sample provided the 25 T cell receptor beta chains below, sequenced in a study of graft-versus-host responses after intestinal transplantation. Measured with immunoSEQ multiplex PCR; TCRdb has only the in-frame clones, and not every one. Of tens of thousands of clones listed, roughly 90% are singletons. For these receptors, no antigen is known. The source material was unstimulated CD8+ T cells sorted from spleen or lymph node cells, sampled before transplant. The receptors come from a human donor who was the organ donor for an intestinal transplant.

CDR3: CASSLSSGSPYNEQFF. Written as DNA, the CDR3 is TGTGCCAGCAGTTTATCTTCCGGGAGCCCCTACAATGAGCAGTTCTTC. This chain links TRBV27 with TRBJ2-1; TRBD2 might be the D (6 bases). CDR3 length equals 16 residues. Trimming stripped 0 bases from V and 2 bases from J, with 11 bases between. CDR1 MNHEY and CDR2 SMNVEV come from the germline V gene (reference sequence).

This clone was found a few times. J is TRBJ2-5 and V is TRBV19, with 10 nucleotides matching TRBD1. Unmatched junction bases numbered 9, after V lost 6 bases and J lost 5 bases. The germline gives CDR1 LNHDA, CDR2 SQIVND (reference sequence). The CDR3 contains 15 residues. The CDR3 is CASSNIDRGRETQYF. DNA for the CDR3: TGTGCCAGTAGCAACATCGACAGGGGGCGGGAGACCCAGTACTTC.

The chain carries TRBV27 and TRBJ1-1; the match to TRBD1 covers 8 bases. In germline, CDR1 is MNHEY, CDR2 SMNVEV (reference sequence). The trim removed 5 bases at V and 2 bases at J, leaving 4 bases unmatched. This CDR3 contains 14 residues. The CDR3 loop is CASSSGQGNTEAFF. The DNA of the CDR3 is TGTGCCAGCAGTAGCGGACAGGGCAACACTGAAGCTTTCTTT.

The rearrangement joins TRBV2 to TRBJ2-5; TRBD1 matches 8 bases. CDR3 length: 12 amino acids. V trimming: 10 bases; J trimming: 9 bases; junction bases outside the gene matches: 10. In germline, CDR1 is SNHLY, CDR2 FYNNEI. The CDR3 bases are TGTGCCACCCTGGACAGGGAGTCGTCCCAGTACTTC. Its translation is CATLDRESSQYF.

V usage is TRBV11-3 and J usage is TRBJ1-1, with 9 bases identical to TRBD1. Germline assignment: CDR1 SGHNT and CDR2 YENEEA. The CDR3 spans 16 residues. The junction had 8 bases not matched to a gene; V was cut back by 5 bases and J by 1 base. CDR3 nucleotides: TGTGCCAGCAGCCCCCCTCCGACAGGGGGGAACACTGAAGCTTTCTTT. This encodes CASSPPPTGGNTEAFF. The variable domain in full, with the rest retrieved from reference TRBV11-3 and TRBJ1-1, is EAGVVQSPRYKIIEKKQPVAFWCNPISGHNTLYWYLQNLGQGPELLIRYENEEAVDDSQLPKDRFSAERLKGVDSTLKIQPAELGDSAVYLCASSPPPTGGNTEAFFGQGTRLTVV.

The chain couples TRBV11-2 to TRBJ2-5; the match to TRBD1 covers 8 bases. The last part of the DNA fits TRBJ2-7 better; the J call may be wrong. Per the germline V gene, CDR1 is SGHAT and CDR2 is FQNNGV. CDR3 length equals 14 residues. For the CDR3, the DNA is TGTGCCAGCAATTTTCCGGACAGGGCCTACGAGCAGTACTTC. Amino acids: CASNFPDRAYEQYF.

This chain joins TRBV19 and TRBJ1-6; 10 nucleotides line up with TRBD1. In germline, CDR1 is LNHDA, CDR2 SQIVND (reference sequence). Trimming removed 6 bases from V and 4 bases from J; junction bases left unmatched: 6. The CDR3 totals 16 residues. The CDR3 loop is CASSPGQGIYNSPLHF. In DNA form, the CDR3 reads TGTGCCAGTAGCCCGGGACAGGGGATATATAATTCACCCCTCCACTTT.

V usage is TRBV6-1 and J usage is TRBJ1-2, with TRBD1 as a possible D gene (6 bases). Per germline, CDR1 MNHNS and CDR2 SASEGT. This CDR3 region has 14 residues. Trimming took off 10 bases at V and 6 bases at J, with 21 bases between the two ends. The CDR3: CATSPGTRWDGYTF. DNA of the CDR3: TGTGCCACCTCTCCCGGGACAAGGTGGGATGGCTACACCTTC.

The CDR3 region has the DNA TGCAGCGTTGAAGAAGGGGGAACTAGCGGGGTATTGGAGACCCAGTACTTC. Translated, it gives CSVEEGGTSGVLETQYF. V and J are TRBV29-1 and TRBJ2-5; TRBD2 matches at 10 bases. The V and J ends lost 0 bases and 5 bases, in that order; junction bases with no gene match: 12. The CDR3 runs to 17 residues. The germline V gene encodes CDR1 SQVTM and CDR2 ANQGSEA. Based on the CDR3 plus reference TRBV29-1 and TRBJ2-5, the full variable domain is SAVISQKPSRDICQRGTSLTIQCQVDSQVTMMFWYRQQPGQSLTLIATANQGSEATYESGFVIDKFPISRPNLTFSTLTVSNMSPEDSSIYLCSVEEGGTSGVLETQYFGPGTRLLVL.

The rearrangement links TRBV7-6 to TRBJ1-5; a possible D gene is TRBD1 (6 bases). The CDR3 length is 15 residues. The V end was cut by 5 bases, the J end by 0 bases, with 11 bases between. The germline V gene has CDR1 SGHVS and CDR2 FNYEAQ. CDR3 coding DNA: TGTGCCAGCAGCAACGGACAGTATAGCAATCAGCCCCAGCATTTT. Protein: CASSNGQYSNQPQHF.

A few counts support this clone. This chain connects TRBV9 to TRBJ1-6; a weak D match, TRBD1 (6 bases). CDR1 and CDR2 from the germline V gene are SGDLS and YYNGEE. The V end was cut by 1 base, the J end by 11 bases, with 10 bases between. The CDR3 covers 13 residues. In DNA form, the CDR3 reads TGTGCCAGCAGCGTATTCAGGGGTCCACCCCTCCACTTT. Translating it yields CASSVFRGPPLHF. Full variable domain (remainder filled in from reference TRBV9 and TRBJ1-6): DSGVTQTPKHLITATGQRVTLRCSPRSGDLSVYWYQQSLDQGLQFLIQYYNGEERAKGNILERFSAQQFPDLHSELNLSSLELGDSALYFCASSVFRGPPLHFGNGTRLTVT.

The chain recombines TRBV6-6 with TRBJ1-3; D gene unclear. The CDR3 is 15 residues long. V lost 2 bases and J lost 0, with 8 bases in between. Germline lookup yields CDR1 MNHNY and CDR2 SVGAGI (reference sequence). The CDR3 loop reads CASSYEVYSGNTIYF. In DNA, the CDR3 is TGTGCCAGCAGTTACGAGGTCTACTCTGGAAACACCATATATTTT.

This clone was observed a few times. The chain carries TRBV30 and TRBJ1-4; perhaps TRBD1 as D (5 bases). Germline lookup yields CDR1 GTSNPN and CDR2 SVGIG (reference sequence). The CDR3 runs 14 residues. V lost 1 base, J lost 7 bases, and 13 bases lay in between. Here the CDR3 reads CAWSGGVSGEKLFF. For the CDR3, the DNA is TGTGCCTGGAGTGGAGGGGTGTCGGGTGAAAAACTGTTTTTT.

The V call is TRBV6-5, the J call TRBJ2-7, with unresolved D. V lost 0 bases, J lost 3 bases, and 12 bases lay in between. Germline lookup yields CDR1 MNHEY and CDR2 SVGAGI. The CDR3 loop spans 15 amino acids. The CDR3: CASSYSAGELYEQYF. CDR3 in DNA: TGTGCCAGCAGTTACTCGGCAGGTGAACTCTACGAGCAGTACTTC.

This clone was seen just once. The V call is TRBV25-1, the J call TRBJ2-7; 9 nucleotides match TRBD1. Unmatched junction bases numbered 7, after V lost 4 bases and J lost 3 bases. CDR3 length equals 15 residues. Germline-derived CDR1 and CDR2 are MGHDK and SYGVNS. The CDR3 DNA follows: TGTGCCAGCAGTGCAACCGGGACAGGGAACTACGAGCAGTACTTC. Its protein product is CASSATGTGNYEQYF.

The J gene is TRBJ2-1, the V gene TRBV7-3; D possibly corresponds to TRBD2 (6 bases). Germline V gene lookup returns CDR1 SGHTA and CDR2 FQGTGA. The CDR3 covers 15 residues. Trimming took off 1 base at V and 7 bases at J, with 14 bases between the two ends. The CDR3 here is CASSLIAGSTNEQFF. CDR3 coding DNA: TGTGCCAGCAGCTTAATCGCCGGGAGTACAAATGAGCAGTTCTTC.

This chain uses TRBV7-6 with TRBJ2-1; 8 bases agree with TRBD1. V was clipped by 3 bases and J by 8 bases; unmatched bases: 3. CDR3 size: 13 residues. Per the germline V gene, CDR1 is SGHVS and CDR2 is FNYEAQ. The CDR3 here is CASSFGQGDEQFF. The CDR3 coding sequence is TGTGCCAGCAGCTTTGGACAGGGCGATGAGCAGTTCTTC.

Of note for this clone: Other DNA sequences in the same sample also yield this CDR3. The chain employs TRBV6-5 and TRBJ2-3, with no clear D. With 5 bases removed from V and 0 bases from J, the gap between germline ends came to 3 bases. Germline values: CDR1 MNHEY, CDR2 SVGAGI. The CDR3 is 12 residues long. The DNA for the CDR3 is TGTGCCAGCAGTCCGAGCACAGATACGCAGTATTTT. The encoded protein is CASSPSTDTQYF.

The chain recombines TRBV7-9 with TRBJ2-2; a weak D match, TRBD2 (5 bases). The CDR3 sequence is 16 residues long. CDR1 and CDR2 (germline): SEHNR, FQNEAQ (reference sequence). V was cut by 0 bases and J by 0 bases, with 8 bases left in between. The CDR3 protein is CASSLARAPNTGELFF. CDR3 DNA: TGTGCCAGCAGCTTAGCGCGGGCACCGAACACCGGGGAGCTGTTTTTT.

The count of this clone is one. CDR3 region: CASSQVTGIRKYEQYF. In DNA form, the CDR3 reads TGTGCCAGCAGCCAAGTTACAGGGATACGAAAGTACGAGCAGTACTTC. The J gene is TRBJ2-7, the V gene TRBV14; the D gene is possibly TRBD1 (6 bases). CDR3 size: 16 residues. The V end was cut by 1 base, the J end by 4 bases, with 17 bases between. CDR1 is SGHDN and CDR2 is FVKESK in the germline V gene.

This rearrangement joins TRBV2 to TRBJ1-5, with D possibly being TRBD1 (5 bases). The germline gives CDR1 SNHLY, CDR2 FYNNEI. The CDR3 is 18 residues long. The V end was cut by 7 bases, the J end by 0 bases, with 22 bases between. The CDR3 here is CASTRSTYRILSNQPQHF. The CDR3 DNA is TGTGCCAGCACCCGATCGACCTACAGGATACTTAGCAATCAGCCCCAGCATTTT.

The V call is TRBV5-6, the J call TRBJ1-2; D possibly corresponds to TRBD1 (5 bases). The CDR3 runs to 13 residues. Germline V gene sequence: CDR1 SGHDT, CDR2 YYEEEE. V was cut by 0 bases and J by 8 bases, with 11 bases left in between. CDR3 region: CASSLVRAEGYTF. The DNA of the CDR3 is TGTGCCAGCAGCTTGGTCAGGGCGGAGGGCTACACCTTC.

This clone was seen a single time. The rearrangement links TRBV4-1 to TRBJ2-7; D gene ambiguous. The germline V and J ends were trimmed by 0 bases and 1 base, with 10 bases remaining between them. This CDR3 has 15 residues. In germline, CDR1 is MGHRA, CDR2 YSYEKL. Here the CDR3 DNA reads TGCGCCAGCAGCCAAGAGTATGTATCGTCCTACGAGCAGTACTTC. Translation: CASSQEYVSSYEQYF.

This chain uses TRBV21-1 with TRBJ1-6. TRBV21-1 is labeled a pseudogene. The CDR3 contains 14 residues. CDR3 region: CASNNTRHPSPLHF. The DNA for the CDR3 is TGTGCCAGCAACAACACGAGGCACCCATCACCCCTCCACTTT.

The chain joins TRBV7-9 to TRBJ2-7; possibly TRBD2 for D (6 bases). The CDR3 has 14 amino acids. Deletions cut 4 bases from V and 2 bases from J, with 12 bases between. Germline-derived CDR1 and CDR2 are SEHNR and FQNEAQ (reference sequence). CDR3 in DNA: TGTGCCAGCAGCTCCCCAGCGGGCCCCTACGAGCAGTACTTC. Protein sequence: CASSSPAGPYEQYF.